Reported below is one TCR beta chain. What it binds is unknown. These data come from a study of STAT3 mutations in large granular lymphocyte leukemia. Points from the study as a whole: At least one immunodominant TCR beta clonotype appeared in every T-cell large granular lymphocyte leukemia patient. Samples missed the first appearance of the clone.

V was cut by 5 bases and J by 1 base, with 14 bases left in between. CDR3 size: 15 residues. Germline V gene data show CDR1 as SEHNR and CDR2 as FQNEAQ (reference sequence). TCRdb keeps only in-frame clones here, not all; method: immunoSEQ multiplex PCR. The sample lists 3,100 or so clones, nearly 70% occurring once. This TCR derives from a middle-aged woman with T-cell large granular lymphocyte leukemia. Some clones in this sample may be carry-over from other donors' samples. J is TRBJ1-2 and V is TRBV7-9; D may be TRBD1 (6 bases). Sample: peripheral blood mononuclear cells. CDR3: CASSLDRRFNYGYTF. The CDR3 region has the DNA TGTGCCAGCAGCCTTGACAGGAGGTTTAACTATGGCTACACCTTC.